This T cell receptor beta chain was retrieved from a study of blood T cells in healthy people across ages. The CDR3 has 14 amino acids. Germline V gene data show CDR1 as MNHEY and CDR2 as SVGAGI. For the second PCR, which ran for about 7 to 11 cycles, a sample-barcoded 5' primer and a J-beta primer mix were used. A template-switch adaptor that had 12 random nucleotides put a tag on each cDNA molecule. TCRdb re-called the 5' RACE reads with MiXCR, one entry per CDR3 protein. This sample has more than 750,000 distinct CDR3 sequences, with under 35% found just once. For this clonotype: The antigen remains unidentified. A read error may explain this, as a much larger clone is one base away.

General observations from the study: Researchers deemed the diversity estimates from one million T cells underestimates.

The sample was also reused in another study, on T cells of mothers and their children. Per that paper: At a sensitivity of about 100 clones per million clonotypes, no persistent microchimeric T cell clones appeared.

This receptor was taken from a middle-aged woman in good health. The chain recombines TRBV6-5 with TRBJ2-5; unclear D gene. The sequencing sample was made of blood. The CDR3 DNA follows: TGTGCCTGCAGTAAGGCAGCAAACGAAGAGACCCAGTACTTC. As protein: CACSKAANEETQYF.